This T cell receptor (beta chain) is drawn from a study of T cell clonotyping in hematopoietic cell transplantation (dated by TCRdb to the early 2020s). Regarding the complete study: A total of 135 blood samples were collected in the study from some 37 consecutive transplant recipients and their related donors. Patient recruitment ran from late 2015 to January 2017, and follow-up continued until late 2020 or death.

In the case of this clone: Its antigen target is currently unknown. Nothing much larger sits one base from this clone, and base qualities are not available.

The paper as a whole reports these results and caveats: Just a small fraction of recipient repertoires overlapped with donor repertoires, and more than 97% appeared de novo at the given depth. The sample size was limited and the cells went unsorted, which meant the CD4 and CD8 repertoire contributions could not be told apart. Broader TCR repertoire diversity after transplant was predicted by Inverse Simpson Index values from donors and from recipients before transplant. After transplant, TCR diversity in recipients dropped, and pathologically expanded clonotypes increased progressively from day 30 to day 180.

The label giving this sample's time point can be read as: 100 days after allo-HCT. Blood from recipients was drawn about 28 days before transplant and again at days 30, 100 and 180 after transplant. Using Nuclei Lysis Solution, genomic DNA was extracted from unfractionated peripheral blood mononuclear cells that were either fresh or cryopreserved. TCR beta CDR3 regions were amplified from genomic DNA with the immunoSEQ assay, a bias-controlled multiplex PCR using V- and J-specific primers. A proprietary barcode and Illumina adapter sequences were added to the CDR3 amplicons in a second PCR step. An Illumina MiSeq instrument was used to sequence the CDR3 libraries. Under the source paper's analysis protocol: immunoSEQ Analyzer 3.0 was used for export and quality control, with R Bioconductor and Immunarch used for downstream analyses. Only productive rearrangements within the normalized downsampled data set were used in the calculation of repertoire metrics. In the normalized cohort, clonotypes with more than 5 templates were defined as pathologically expanded. Repertoire diversity was measured with the Inverse Simpson Index. To capture all clonotypes, CMV-specificity analyses were performed on the non-normalized data set. Entries here come from immuneACCESS through TCRdb and include only in-frame sequences with V and J called. Some clones fail to appear in such tables; in the studies checked, an unresolved V gene covers under half of the shortfall, and the cause of the remainder is unknown. The V and J calls and clone size were taken over from that table, and D and trimming were inferred from the DNA. Counted in this sample were roughly 9,300 clones; 51% of them appeared once. Of the sample, 13% is held by the ten largest clones.

CDR1 and CDR2, per the germline V gene, are MDHEN and SYDVKM. The CDR3 measures 14 amino acids from cysteine to phenylalanine. Solely the CDR3 DNA is kept, with 42 bases framed from the first base. Here V drops 6 bases and J drops 0 bases, and the junction holds 5 bases not matched to any gene. The TCR sequence derives from a female patient in her fifties who had an allogeneic stem cell transplant from an unrelated donor, so the T cells may come from the graft donor. Some clones in this sample may be carry-over from other donors' samples. This specimen consisted of peripheral blood mononuclear cells, obtained 100 days after allogeneic stem cell transplant. The chain was built from TRBV28 and TRBJ2-7; a stretch of 7 junction bases matches TRBD1. The bases are TGTGCCAGCAGAAAGGACAGGTACTCCTACGAGCAGTACTTC. It codes for CASRKDRYSYEQYF.